What follows are 7 T cell receptor beta chains derived from one specimen sequenced in a study of cytomegalovirus exposure and HLA in healthy donors. Primers for the PCR totalled 60 Vbeta and 13 Jbeta. Generated by immunoSEQ multiplex PCR, the TCRdb table keeps only in-frame clones and is missing some. The repertoire holds more than 70,000 clones, with 65% to 80% as singletons. Sequenced sample: PBMCs. These receptor sequences come from a man aged 35 to 55 in good health and CMV-seronegative.

Turning to this clone: At one end the junction does not follow the germline gene, possibly because of a read error. The rearrangement links TRBV6-5 to TRBJ1-2, with TRBD1 identical over 8 bases. From germline, CDR1 is MNHEY and CDR2 SVGAGI. This CDR3 is built from 14 residues. CDR3 region: CASSYSSGGYSYTF. The CDR3 region has the DNA TGTGCCAGCAGTTACTCCTCAGGGGGCTATAGCTACACCTTC.

This clone showed up just a few times. The rearrangement joins TRBV4-1 to TRBJ2-7; no definite D call. V shed 1 base and J shed 3 bases, with 16 bases lying between them. The CDR3 contains 16 residues. Germline CDR1 is MGHRA and CDR2 is YSYEKL. The CDR3 protein is CASSQGWRGEDYEQYF. The CDR3 coding sequence is TGCGCCAGCAGCCAAGGTTGGCGAGGCGAGGACTACGAGCAGTACTTC.

The genes are TRBV15 and TRBJ1-2; D is unresolved. Between the trimmed V and J ends, which lost 5 bases and 4 bases, there was a span of 14 bases. The germline V gene encodes CDR1 LNHNV and CDR2 YYDKDF (reference sequence). The CDR3 runs to 14 residues. The CDR3 loop reads CATSGAGSPYGYTF. DNA for the CDR3: TGTGCCACCAGCGGTGCGGGGTCTCCCTATGGCTACACCTTC.

V is TRBV7-3 and J is TRBJ2-1, with 8 bases aligning to TRBD1. CDR1 and CDR2 from the germline V gene are SGHTA and FQGTGA. J lost 9 bases, V lost 5 bases, and 9 bases had no gene match. The CDR3 loop spans 14 amino acids. CDR3 nucleotides: TGTGCCAGCAGCCGAAGGACAGGGTCGGGTGAGCAGTTCTTC. Protein sequence: CASSRRTGSGEQFF.

The rearrangement joins TRBV7-8 to TRBJ1-2; D perhaps matches TRBD1 (6 bases). The V gene lost 1 base and the J gene lost 2 bases, with 14 bases spanning the gap. This CDR3 contains 16 residues. CDR1 is SGHVS and CDR2 is FQNEAQ in the germline V gene. The CDR3 loop reads CASSLVAGGLNYGYTF. The CDR3, as DNA: TGTGCCAGCAGCTTAGTGGCCGGGGGGCTGAACTATGGCTACACCTTC. Full variable domain (rest looked up from reference TRBV7-8 and TRBJ1-2): GAGVSQSPRYKVAKRGQDVALRCDPISGHVSLFWYQQALGQGPEFLTYFQNEAQLDKSGLPSDRFFAERPEGSVSTLKIQRTQQEDSAVYLCASSLVAGGLNYGYTFGSGTRLTVV.

The chain links TRBV27 to TRBJ1-5; no firm D call. Per germline, CDR1 MNHEY and CDR2 SMNVEV (reference sequence). V lost 2 bases to trimming and J lost 1 base, with 9 bases between them. The CDR3 consists of 15 residues. CDR3 amino acids: CASSLEGESNQPQHF. The CDR3 DNA reads as TGTGCCAGCAGTTTAGAGGGTGAGAGCAATCAGCCCCAGCATTTT.

The gene calls are TRBV7-9 and TRBJ2-7, with 8 bases aligning to TRBD2. The V segment lost 7 bases and the J segment 4 bases; nucleotides outside the gene matches: 6. In germline, CDR1 is SEHNR, CDR2 FQNEAQ (reference sequence). CDR3 length: 13 residues. The DNA of the CDR3 is TGTGCCAGCACCGGGGGGGCGCGGTACGAGCAGTACTTC. As protein: CASTGGARYEQYF.